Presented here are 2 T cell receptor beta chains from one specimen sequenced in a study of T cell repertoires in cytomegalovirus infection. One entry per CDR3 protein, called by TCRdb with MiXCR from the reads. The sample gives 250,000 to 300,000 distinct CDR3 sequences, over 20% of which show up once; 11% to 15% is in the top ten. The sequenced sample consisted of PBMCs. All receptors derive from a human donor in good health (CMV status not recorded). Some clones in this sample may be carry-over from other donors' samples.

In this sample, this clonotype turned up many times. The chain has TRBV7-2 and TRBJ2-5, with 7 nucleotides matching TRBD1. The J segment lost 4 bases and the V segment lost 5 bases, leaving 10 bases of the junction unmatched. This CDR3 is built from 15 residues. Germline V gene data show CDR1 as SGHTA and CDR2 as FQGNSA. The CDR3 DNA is TGTGCCAGCAGCCGCAACAGGGGCGAGTTAGAGACCCAGTACTTC. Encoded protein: CASSRNRGELETQYF.

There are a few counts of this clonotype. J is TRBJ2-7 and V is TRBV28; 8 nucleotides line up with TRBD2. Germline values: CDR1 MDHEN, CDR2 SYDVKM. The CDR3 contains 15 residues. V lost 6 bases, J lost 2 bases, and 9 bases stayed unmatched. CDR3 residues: CASSPGGGVAYEQYF. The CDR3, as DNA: TGTGCCAGCAGCCCGGGAGGGGGGGTTGCCTACGAGCAGTACTTC.